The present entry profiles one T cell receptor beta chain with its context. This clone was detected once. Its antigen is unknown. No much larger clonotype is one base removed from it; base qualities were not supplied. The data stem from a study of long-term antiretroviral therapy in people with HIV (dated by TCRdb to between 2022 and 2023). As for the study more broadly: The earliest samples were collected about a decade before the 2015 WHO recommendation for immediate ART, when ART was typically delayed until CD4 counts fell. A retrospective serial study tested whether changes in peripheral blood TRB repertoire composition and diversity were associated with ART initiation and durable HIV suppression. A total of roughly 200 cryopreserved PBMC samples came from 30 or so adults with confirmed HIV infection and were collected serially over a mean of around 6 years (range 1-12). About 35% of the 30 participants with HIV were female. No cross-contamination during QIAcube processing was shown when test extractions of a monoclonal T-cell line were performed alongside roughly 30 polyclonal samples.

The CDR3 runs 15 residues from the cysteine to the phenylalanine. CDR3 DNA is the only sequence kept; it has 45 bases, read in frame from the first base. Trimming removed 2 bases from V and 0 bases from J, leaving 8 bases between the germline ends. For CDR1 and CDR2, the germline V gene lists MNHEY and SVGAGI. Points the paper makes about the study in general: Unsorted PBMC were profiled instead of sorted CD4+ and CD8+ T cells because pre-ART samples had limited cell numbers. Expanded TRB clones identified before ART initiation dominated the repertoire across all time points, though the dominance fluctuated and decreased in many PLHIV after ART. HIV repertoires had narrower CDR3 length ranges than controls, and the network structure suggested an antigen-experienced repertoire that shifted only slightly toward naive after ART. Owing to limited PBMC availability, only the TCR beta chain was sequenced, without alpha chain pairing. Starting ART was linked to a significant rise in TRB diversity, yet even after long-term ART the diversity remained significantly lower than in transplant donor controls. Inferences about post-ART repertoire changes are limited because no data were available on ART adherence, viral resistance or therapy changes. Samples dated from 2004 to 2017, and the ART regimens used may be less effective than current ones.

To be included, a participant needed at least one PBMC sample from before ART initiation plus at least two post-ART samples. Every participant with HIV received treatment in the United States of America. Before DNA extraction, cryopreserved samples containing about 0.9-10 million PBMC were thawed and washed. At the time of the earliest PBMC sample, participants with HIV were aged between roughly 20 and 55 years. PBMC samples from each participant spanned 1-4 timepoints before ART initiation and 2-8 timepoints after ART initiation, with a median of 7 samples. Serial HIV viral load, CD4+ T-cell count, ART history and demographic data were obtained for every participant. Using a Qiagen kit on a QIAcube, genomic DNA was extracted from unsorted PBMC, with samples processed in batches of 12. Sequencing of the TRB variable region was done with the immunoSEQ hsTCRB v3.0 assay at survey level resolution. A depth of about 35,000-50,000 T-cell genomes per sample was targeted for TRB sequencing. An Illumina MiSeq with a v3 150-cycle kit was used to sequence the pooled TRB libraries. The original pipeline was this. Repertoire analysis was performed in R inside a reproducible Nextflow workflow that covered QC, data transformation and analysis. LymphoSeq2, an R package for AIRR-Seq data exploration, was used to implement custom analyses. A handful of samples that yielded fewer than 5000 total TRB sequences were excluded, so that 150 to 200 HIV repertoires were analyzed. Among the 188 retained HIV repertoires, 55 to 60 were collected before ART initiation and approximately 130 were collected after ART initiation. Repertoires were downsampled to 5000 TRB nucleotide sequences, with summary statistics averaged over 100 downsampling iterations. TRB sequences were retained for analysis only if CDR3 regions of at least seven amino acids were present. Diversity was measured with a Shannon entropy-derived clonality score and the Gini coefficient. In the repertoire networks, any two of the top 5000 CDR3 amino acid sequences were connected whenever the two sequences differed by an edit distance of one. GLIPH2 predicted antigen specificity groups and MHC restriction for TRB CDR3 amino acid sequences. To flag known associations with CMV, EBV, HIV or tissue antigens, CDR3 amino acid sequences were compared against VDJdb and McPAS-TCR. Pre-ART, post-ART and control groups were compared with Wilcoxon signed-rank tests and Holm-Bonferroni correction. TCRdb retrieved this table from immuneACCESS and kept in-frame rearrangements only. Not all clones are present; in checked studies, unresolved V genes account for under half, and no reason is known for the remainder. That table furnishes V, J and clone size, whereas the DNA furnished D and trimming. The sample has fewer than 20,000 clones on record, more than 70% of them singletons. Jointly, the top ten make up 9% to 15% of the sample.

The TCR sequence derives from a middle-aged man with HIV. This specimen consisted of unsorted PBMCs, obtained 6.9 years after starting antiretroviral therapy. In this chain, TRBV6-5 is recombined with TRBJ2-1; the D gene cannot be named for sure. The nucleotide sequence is TGTGCCAGCAGTTACGGCCTTAGCTCCTACAATGAGCAGTTCTTC. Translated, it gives CASSYGLSSYNEQFF.